This T cell receptor beta chain was obtained from a study of blood T cell repertoires in COVID-19. Per the original data handling: Nucleated cell number was recorded as an estimate derived from reference gene primer amplification. This table comes from immunoSEQ multiplex PCR, and its TCRdb copy is limited to in-frame clones, with some not included. V, J and clone size derive from that table, while D and trimming were established from the DNA sequence. The profile shows some 350,000 clones, roughly 90% of them singletons. Trimming removed 3 bases from V and 2 bases from J, with 11 bases in between. This CDR3 has 14 amino acids. Germline CDR1 and CDR2: SGHKS and YYEKEE (reference sequence).

This sequence joins TRBV5-5 and TRBJ1-2; a weak D match, TRBD1 (5 bases). Sequenced sample: peripheral blood. This clonotype originated in a woman aged 70 to 79 with COVID-19, enrolled during active disease. The CDR3 DNA reads TGTGCCAGCAGCTATTCGACAGAAAACTATGGCTACACCTTC. The encoded protein is CASSYSTENYGYTF.